This paragraph reports one TCR beta chain. Its specific antigen is unknown. Base-call qualities are not available, and no considerably larger clone is one nucleotide away. The receptor library was made with the immunoSEQ multiplex PCR assay. The table was pulled from immuneACCESS by TCRdb, which kept in-frame rearrangements only. Such tables lose some clones; where checked, under half of the loss comes from unresolved V genes, and the rest has no known cause. The sample records tens of thousands of clones, 85% to 95% of which are singletons. The ten largest clones take up around 0.2% of the sample. This specimen comes from a study of technical replicates of blood from several donors (dated by TCRdb to the late 2010s). The source material was T cells isolated from PBMCs. The clonotype comes from a human donor in good health.

The CDR3 region has the sequence CASSLGTANEKLFF. The DNA sequence is as follows: TGCGCCAGCAGCTTGGGGACTGCCAATGAAAAACTGTTTTTT. The chain employs TRBV5-1 and TRBJ1-4; the D segment cannot be called with confidence. The V end loses 0 bases and the J end loses 5 bases, and a stretch of 8 bases separates them. CDR1 and CDR2 are drawn from the germline V gene: SGHRS, YFSETQ. Reading from cysteine to phenylalanine, the CDR3 counts 14 amino acids. Kept here is only the CDR3 DNA, which spans 42 bases and is read in frame from base 1.